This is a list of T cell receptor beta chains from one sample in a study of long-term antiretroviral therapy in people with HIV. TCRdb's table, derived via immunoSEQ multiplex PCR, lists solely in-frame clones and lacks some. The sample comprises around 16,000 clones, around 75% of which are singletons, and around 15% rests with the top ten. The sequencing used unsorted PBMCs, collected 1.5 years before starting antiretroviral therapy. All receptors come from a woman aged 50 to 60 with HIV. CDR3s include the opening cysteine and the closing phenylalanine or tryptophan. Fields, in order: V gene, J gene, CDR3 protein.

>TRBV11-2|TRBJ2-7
CASSRTFSYEQYF
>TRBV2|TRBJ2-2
CASTGVTGELFF
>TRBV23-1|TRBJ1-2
CASSDRGGGDYTF
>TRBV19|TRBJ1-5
CASSSPDERPSNQPQHF
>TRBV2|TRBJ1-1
CASSANNLNTEAFF
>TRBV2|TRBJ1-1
CASSVAGTEAFF
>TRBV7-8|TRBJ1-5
CASSPGRNQPQHF
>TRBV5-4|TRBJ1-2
CASSLARGDGYTF
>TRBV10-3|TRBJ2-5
CAIRPDRGQETQYF
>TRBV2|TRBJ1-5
CASSRMKDRVQPQHF
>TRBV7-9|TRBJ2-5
CASSLSGSQETQYF
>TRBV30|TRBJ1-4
CAWKIQVTSNEKLFF
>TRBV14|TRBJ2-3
CASSPSANTQYF
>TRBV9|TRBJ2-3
CASSVGSLTGNTQYF
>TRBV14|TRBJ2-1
CASSQGSGASYNEQFF
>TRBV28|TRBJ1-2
CASSPLESLYGYTF
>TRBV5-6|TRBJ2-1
CASSLGFAANRYNEQFF
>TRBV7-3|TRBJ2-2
CASSLRPRPGTNTGELFF
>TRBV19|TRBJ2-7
CASSRQSNSYEQYF
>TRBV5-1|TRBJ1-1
CASSLALEGVNTEAFF
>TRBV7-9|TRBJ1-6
CASRGTGKGSPLHF
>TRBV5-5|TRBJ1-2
CASSGGQGRYGYTF
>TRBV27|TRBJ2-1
CASSPWKADQQFF
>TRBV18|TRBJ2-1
CASFLSGVYNEQFF
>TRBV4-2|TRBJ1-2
CASSPTGVYGYTF
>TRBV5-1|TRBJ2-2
CASSPNSGELFF
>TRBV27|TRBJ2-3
CASSHRQGAIDTQYF
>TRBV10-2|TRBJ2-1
CASSLLGGRPANEQFF
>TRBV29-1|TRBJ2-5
CSVEDRTRRGSQETQYF
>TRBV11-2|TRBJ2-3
CASSLETGRGTQYF
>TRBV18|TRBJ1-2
CASSPRTEGGYTF
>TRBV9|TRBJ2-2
CASSPTANTGELFF
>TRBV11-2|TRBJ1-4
CASSLETRTGGSFNEKLFF
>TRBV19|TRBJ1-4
CACPPVYRDEKLFF
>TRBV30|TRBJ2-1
CAWSVVVSEQFF
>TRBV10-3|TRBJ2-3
CAISESKGGLWTDTQYF
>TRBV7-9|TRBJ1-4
CASSPTGMREKLFF
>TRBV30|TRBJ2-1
CAWSRGTSGGASEQFF
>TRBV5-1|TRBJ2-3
CASSLAGGQPFTDTQYF
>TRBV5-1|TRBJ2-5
CASRFARTGPETQYF
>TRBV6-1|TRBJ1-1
CASSGTGARAFF
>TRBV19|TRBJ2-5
CASSRFGFRLAGDVQETQYF
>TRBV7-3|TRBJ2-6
CASSFPGAGANVLTF
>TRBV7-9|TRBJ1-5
CASSLSTQPQHF
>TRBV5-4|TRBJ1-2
CASSAPGQGYGYTF
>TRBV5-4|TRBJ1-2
CASSVGTGALGVLNYGYTF